The 30 T cell receptor beta chains given below trace back to one sample, sequenced in a study of cytomegalovirus exposure and HLA in healthy donors. With 60 Vbeta and 13 Jbeta primers, the PCR was carried out. Only in-frame clones appear in the TCRdb table, and some are missing; sequencing was by immunoSEQ multiplex PCR. This table has about 270,000 clones, around 66% appearing once. The specimen was PBMCs. Receptors were obtained from a female donor in good health and CMV-seronegative.

This chain uses TRBV6-5 with TRBJ1-6; 9 positions match TRBD1. The CDR3 has 14 residues. V trimming: 6 bases; J trimming: 11 bases; junction bases outside the gene matches: 8. Germline CDR1 MNHEY, CDR2 SVGAGI. CDR3 amino acids: CASRQGQGITPLHF. CDR3 DNA: TGTGCCAGCAGGCAGGGACAGGGAATTACACCCCTCCACTTT.

The chain combines TRBV5-6 with TRBJ2-7, with D possibly matching TRBD2 (7 bases). The germline CDR1 and CDR2 sequences are SGHDT and YYEEEE. This CDR3 is 16 amino acids long. Between the trimmed V and J ends, which lost 0 bases and 4 bases, there was a span of 17 bases. The CDR3 DNA reads TGTGCCAGCAGCTTGGAAGGGGGGGGCGTAAGGTACGAGCAGTACTTC. Translation gives CASSLEGGGVRYEQYF. Complete variable domain (other parts from reference TRBV5-6 and TRBJ2-7): DAGVTQSPTHLIKTRGQQVTLRCSPKSGHDTVSWYQQALGQGPQFIFQYYEEEERQRGNFPDRFSGHQFPNYSSELNVNALLLGDSALYLCASSLEGGGVRYEQYFGPGTRLTVT.

This chain joins TRBV27 and TRBJ2-5; 9 nucleotides line up with TRBD2. Germline V gene data show CDR1 as MNHEY and CDR2 as SMNVEV (reference sequence). V lost 5 bases and J lost 3; bases outside the gene matches: 10. The CDR3 length is 16 residues. CDR3 amino acids: CASSPYLAGVEETQYF. The DNA for the CDR3 is TGTGCCAGCAGTCCGTACTTAGCGGGAGTGGAAGAGACCCAGTACTTC.

This clone has more than one count but fewer than ten. This rearrangement joins TRBV5-4 to TRBJ1-2; D gene ambiguous. V gave up 7 bases and J gave up 9 bases, with 10 bases separating them. This CDR3 contains 10 residues. The germline CDR1 and CDR2 sequences are SGHNT and YYREEE (reference sequence). The CDR3 loop is CASPRGSYTF. In DNA form, the CDR3 reads TGTGCCAGCCCGCGAGGGAGCTACACCTTC.

The rearrangement uses TRBV27 and TRBJ2-5, with D perhaps matching TRBD1 (6 bases). The J call is doubtful: the DNA matches TRBJ2-7 better. In germline, CDR1 is MNHEY, CDR2 SMNVEV (reference sequence). The CDR3 length is 16 residues. The CDR3 DNA reads as TGTGCCAGCAGTTACGCACAGGGTAAGGGAGACTACGAGCAGTACTTC. It yields the protein CASSYAQGKGDYEQYF.

The chain links TRBV15 to TRBJ2-5; 7 nucleotides align to TRBD1. Germline trimming cut 4 bases from V and 2 bases from J; bases unmatched to any gene: 10. CDR3 size: 16 residues. Per the germline V gene, CDR1 is LNHNV and CDR2 is YYDKDF (reference sequence). The CDR3 bases are TGTGCCACCAGCACCAGACGGACAGGTCCACAAGAGACCCAGTACTTC. Encoded protein: CATSTRRTGPQETQYF.

The CDR3 is CATSRGVRGAQYF. CDR3 nucleotides: TGTGCCACCAGCAGAGGGGTCCGGGGAGCGCAGTATTTT. The rearrangement uses TRBV15 and TRBJ2-3; tentative D call: TRBD2 (5 bases). The CDR3 has 13 amino acids. The V and J ends lost 1 base and 10 bases respectively, with 12 bases between them. CDR1 LNHNV and CDR2 YYDKDF come from the germline V gene (reference sequence).

The CDR3, as DNA: TGCGCCAGCAGCATAGGGACAGGTCCAGAGACCCAGTACTTC. It translates to CASSIGTGPETQYF. The V gene is TRBV5-1, the J gene TRBJ2-5, with 8 bases that match TRBD1. V lost 4 bases to trimming and J lost 4 bases; unmatched junction nucleotides: 6. The CDR3 covers 14 residues. Germline-derived CDR1 and CDR2 are SGHRS and YFSETQ.

The chain carries TRBV11-2 and TRBJ2-2; 12 bases fit TRBD1. Germline-derived CDR1 and CDR2 are SGHAT and FQNNGV. Trimming cost V 4 bases and J 7 bases; bases outside gene matches: 7. The CDR3 has 16 residues. The CDR3 is CASSSRDRGRIGELFF. CDR3 bases: TGTGCCAGCAGCTCCCGGGACAGGGGGCGAATCGGGGAGCTGTTTTTT. Supplemented by reference TRBV11-2 and TRBJ2-2, the full variable domain reads EAGVAQSPRYKIIEKRQSVAFWCNPISGHATLYWYQQILGQGPKLLIQFQNNGVVDDSQLPKDRFSAERLKGVDSTLKIQPAKLEDSAVYLCASSSRDRGRIGELFFGEGSRLTVL.

This clone appeared a few times. V is TRBV11-3 and J is TRBJ2-1, with 11 bases lining up with TRBD2. The ends lost 6 bases at V and 7 bases at J; junction bases unmatched: 8. The CDR3 runs 15 residues. CDR1 and CDR2 (germline): SGHNT, YENEEA. In nucleotides, the CDR3 is TGTGCCAGCAGTCGGGGACTAGCGGAGGCGAATGAGCAGTTCTTC. This sequence encodes CASSRGLAEANEQFF.

The chain is built from TRBV27 and TRBJ1-2, with D possibly being TRBD1 (5 bases). V was trimmed by 3 bases and J by 4 bases, leaving 15 bases between them. Per the germline V gene, CDR1 is MNHEY and CDR2 is SMNVEV (reference sequence). The CDR3 totals 15 residues. This chain's CDR3 is CASSFLGGEFYGYTF. The CDR3 region has the DNA TGTGCCAGCAGTTTTTTGGGGGGAGAGTTCTATGGCTACACCTTC.

V gene TRBV15 combines with J gene TRBJ2-5; 7 nucleotides match TRBD2. Unmatched junction bases numbered 13, after V lost 0 bases and J lost 3 bases. Germline V gene data show CDR1 as LNHNV and CDR2 as YYDKDF (reference sequence). CDR3 length equals 18 residues. In DNA form, the CDR3 reads TGTGCCACCAGCAGAGATATGGGGGGGAGACAGACGGAAGAGACCCAGTACTTC. Translation gives CATSRDMGGRQTEETQYF.

This clone came up a few times. The V and J genes are TRBV19 and TRBJ2-7, with 12 bases matching TRBD2. Trimming cost V 6 bases and J 4 bases; bases outside gene matches: 7. CDR1 and CDR2 (germline): LNHDA, SQIVND (reference sequence). This CDR3 spans 15 amino acids. The CDR3 is CASRPSGRALYEQYF. The CDR3 DNA reads TGTGCCAGTAGGCCTAGCGGGAGGGCCTTGTACGAGCAGTACTTC.

The chain couples TRBV28 to TRBJ1-2; no clear D. This CDR3 is built from 15 residues. Trimming removed 10 bases at V and 7 bases at J, with 25 bases between. The germline V gene encodes CDR1 MDHEN and CDR2 SYDVKM. The CDR3 DNA follows: TGTGCCACCGAGTCAACTGGGAGGCCCCGCCGTGGCTACACCTTC. Protein: CATESTGRPRRGYTF.

The rearrangement uses TRBV11-2 and TRBJ1-1; 9 bases are shared with TRBD1. V trimming: 4 bases; J trimming: 4 bases; junction bases outside the gene matches: 7. Germline CDR1 is SGHAT and CDR2 is FQNNGV. The CDR3 length is 15 residues. The DNA of the CDR3 is TGTGCCAGCAGCTACCTGGGACAGGGAGGCACTGAAGCTTTCTTT. Translation: CASSYLGQGGTEAFF.

A few counts support this clone. The chain combines TRBV2 with TRBJ2-3; D gene ambiguous. The germline V gene has CDR1 SNHLY and CDR2 FYNNEI. Trimming took 2 bases from V and 2 from J, leaving 8 bases between them. The CDR3 runs to 14 residues. The CDR3 DNA is TGTGCCAGCAGTGAAACCAGGTCCACAGATACGCAGTATTTT. It is translated as CASSETRSTDTQYF.

In its sample, this clone was seen a few times. The chain joins TRBV6-5 to TRBJ2-7; TRBD1 aligns across 7 bases. This CDR3 spans 11 amino acids. CDR1 MNHEY and CDR2 SVGAGI come from the germline V gene. V was clipped by 5 bases and J by 6 bases; unmatched bases: 1. CDR3 DNA sequence: TGTGCCAGCAGTGACAGGGCCGAGCAGTACTTC. It specifies CASSDRAEQYF.

The genes are TRBV9 and TRBJ1-3; 7 nucleotides match TRBD1. The CDR3 spans 15 residues. V trimming: 4 bases; J trimming: 4 bases; junction bases outside the gene matches: 8. Germline V gene data show CDR1 as SGDLS and CDR2 as YYNGEE. DNA of the CDR3: TGTGCCAGCAGCCCCCGGACAGGAGAAGGAAACACCATATATTTT. This translates into CASSPRTGEGNTIYF.

The rearrangement joins TRBV5-1 to TRBJ2-2; 7 bases align to TRBD2. CDR3 length equals 14 residues. Germline CDR1 is SGHRS and CDR2 is YFSETQ. Unmatched junction bases numbered 8, after V lost 5 bases and J lost 7 bases. The CDR3 here is CASRPTSASGELFF. CDR3 nucleotides: TGCGCCAGCAGACCTACTAGCGCCAGCGGGGAGCTGTTTTTT. The entire variable domain, with the rest obtained from reference TRBV5-1 and TRBJ2-2, is as follows: KAGVTQTPRYLIKTRGQQVTLSCSPISGHRSVSWYQQTPGQGLQFLFEYFSETQRNKGNFPGRFSGRQFSNSRSEMNVSTLELGDSALYLCASRPTSASGELFFGEGSRLTVL.

The chain employs TRBV5-1 and TRBJ1-1; D not certain. The CDR3 sequence is 17 residues long. V was shortened by 4 bases and J by 0 bases, with 19 bases between the two germline ends. The germline CDR1 and CDR2 sequences are SGHRS and YFSETQ. Here the CDR3 DNA reads TGCGCCAGCAGCACCTGGCACAGCCTTGTCATGAACACTGAAGCTTTCTTT. Translation: CASSTWHSLVMNTEAFF.

Of note for this clone: Other nucleotide sequences in the sample specify the same CDR3. The chain links TRBV5-1 to TRBJ1-5, with 8 positions matching TRBD1. The CDR3 consists of 14 residues. V lost 4 bases to trimming and J lost 4 bases; unmatched junction nucleotides: 4. Germline V gene lookup returns CDR1 SGHRS and CDR2 YFSETQ. The CDR3: CASSPGQGNQPQHF. The DNA of the CDR3 is TGCGCCAGCAGCCCAGGACAGGGAAATCAGCCCCAGCATTTT. Drawing the rest from reference TRBV5-1 and TRBJ1-5, the complete variable domain is KAGVTQTPRYLIKTRGQQVTLSCSPISGHRSVSWYQQTPGQGLQFLFEYFSETQRNKGNFPGRFSGRQFSNSRSEMNVSTLELGDSALYLCASSPGQGNQPQHFGDGTRLSIL.

This chain links TRBV28 with TRBJ2-2, with 11 bases identical to TRBD2. Trimming cost V 6 bases and J 3 bases; bases outside gene matches: 3. Germline values: CDR1 MDHEN, CDR2 SYDVKM. This CDR3 is 15 amino acids long. The CDR3 loop reads CASSLGLADTGELFF. The CDR3 coding sequence is TGTGCCAGCAGCCTGGGACTAGCGGACACCGGGGAGCTGTTTTTT.

The gene calls are TRBV6-1 and TRBJ2-1, with unresolved D. Germline values: CDR1 MNHNS, CDR2 SASEGT. V lost 6 bases and J lost 4, with 13 bases in between. There are 14 residues in the CDR3. CDR3 coding DNA: TGTGCCAGCAGCATCTCGCAAGCTTACAATGAGCAGTTCTTC. Encoded protein: CASSISQAYNEQFF.

The CDR3 nucleotides are TGTGCCAGCAGTTCGGGACTAGCGGGAGGGCGCGATACGCAGTATTTT. Its protein product is CASSSGLAGGRDTQYF. The gene calls are TRBV28 and TRBJ2-3, with 16 bases that match TRBD2. V lost 4 bases to trimming and J lost 6 bases; unmatched junction nucleotides: 4. CDR1 and CDR2 from the germline V gene are MDHEN and SYDVKM. CDR3 length: 16 amino acids.

V is TRBV9 and J is TRBJ2-5, with 9 bases identical to TRBD1. J lost 5 bases, V lost 4 bases, and 12 bases had no gene match. This CDR3 contains 16 residues. Germline CDR1 is SGDLS and CDR2 is YYNGEE. The CDR3 loop reads CASSPNTGTGWETQYF. The CDR3 DNA reads as TGTGCCAGCAGCCCAAATACCGGGACAGGGTGGGAGACCCAGTACTTC.

This clone has just a few counts. The chain recombines TRBV28 with TRBJ2-3; tentatively, D is TRBD2 (6 bases). The V end was cut by 4 bases, the J end by 4 bases, with 9 bases between. This CDR3 has 13 amino acids. In germline, CDR1 is MDHEN, CDR2 SYDVKM. The CDR3 DNA reads TGTGCCAGCAGTTCGGGGGAGCCAGATACGCAGTATTTT. Residues: CASSSGEPDTQYF.

The rearrangement joins TRBV7-9 to TRBJ2-7, with 13 bases aligning to TRBD2. Germline CDR1 SEHNR, CDR2 FQNEAQ (reference sequence). The CDR3 is 15 amino acids. V lost 2 bases to trimming and J lost 3 bases; unmatched junction nucleotides: 1. The CDR3 spells CASSLTSGGDYEQYF. DNA for the CDR3: TGTGCCAGCAGCTTAACTAGCGGGGGGGACTACGAGCAGTACTTC.

The CDR3 DNA reads as TGCGCCAGCAGCCCTCGGACAGGGAGGGACACTGAAGCTTTCTTT. Its protein is CASSPRTGRDTEAFF. The chain carries TRBV5-1 and TRBJ1-1; 8 bases align to TRBD1. Looked up from germline, CDR1 is SGHRS and CDR2 is YFSETQ. The CDR3 covers 15 residues. Trimming at V came to 4 bases and at J to 3 bases, leaving 8 bases not matched to a gene.

CDR3 coding DNA: TGTGCCAGCAGCTTGGGACTAGCGGGAAGAAAGACCCAGTACTTC. Translating gives CASSLGLAGRKTQYF. The rearrangement links TRBV5-6 to TRBJ2-5; the match to TRBD2 covers 11 bases. Per germline, CDR1 SGHDT and CDR2 YYEEEE. Trimming took 0 bases from V and 6 from J; bases not matched to a gene: 4. The CDR3 sequence is 15 residues long.

The genes are TRBV27 and TRBJ2-1; possibly TRBD2 for D (6 bases). V was trimmed by 6 bases and J by 9 bases, leaving 27 bases between them. CDR1 and CDR2 (germline): MNHEY, SMNVEV (reference sequence). The CDR3 has 17 residues. CDR3 sequence (DNA): TGTGCCAGCAGCCCCCGTTGGGGGGAAGTGTTCGTTGGTGAGCAGTTCTTC. Translating gives CASSPRWGEVFVGEQFF.